This T cell receptor beta chain was sequenced during a study of CD8 T cells in Susac syndrome. Turning to this clonotype: Antigen: not known.

A quantity of roughly 0.5 to 1 ug RNA underwent reverse transcription using random hexamers. TCR beta CDR3 was amplified by immunoSEQ multiplex PCR. This amplification extended across 54 Vbeta and 13 Jbeta segments. TCRdb fed the immunoSEQ multiplex PCR reads into MiXCR, producing one record per CDR3 protein. The repertoire has about 150,000 distinct CDR3 sequences, 85% to 95% of them found once; the top ten carry over 0.2%. Sequencing targeted TCR beta in T cells from blood (CD8+ and CD4+). The CD8+ and CD4+ T cells were isolated magnetically using a negative isolation approach, whereas the TEMRA cells were enriched by FACS. The CDR3 is made up of 16 amino acids. Germline V gives CDR1 SNHLY, CDR2 FYNNEI. V was clipped by 3 bases and J by 0 bases, with 12 bases between them. General observations from the study: The study admitted that it had a relatively small number of individuals in its TCR sequencing and HLA analysis.

The sample taken for sequencing was CD8+ T cells from PBMCs. This TCR derives from a human donor with multiple sclerosis. The chain joins TRBV2 to TRBJ2-4; D is perhaps TRBD1 (6 bases). This CDR3 is CASSDVTGLAKNIQYF. The CDR3 DNA follows: TGTGCCAGCAGTGACGTAACAGGGCTAGCCAAAAACATTCAGTACTTC. The variable domain in full, completed from reference TRBV2 and TRBJ2-4, reads EPEVTQTPSHQVTQMGQEVILRCVPISNHLYFYWYRQILGQKVEFLVSFYNNEISEKSEIFDDQFSVERPDGSNFTLKIRSTKLEDSAMYFCASSDVTGLAKNIQYFGAGTRLSVL.